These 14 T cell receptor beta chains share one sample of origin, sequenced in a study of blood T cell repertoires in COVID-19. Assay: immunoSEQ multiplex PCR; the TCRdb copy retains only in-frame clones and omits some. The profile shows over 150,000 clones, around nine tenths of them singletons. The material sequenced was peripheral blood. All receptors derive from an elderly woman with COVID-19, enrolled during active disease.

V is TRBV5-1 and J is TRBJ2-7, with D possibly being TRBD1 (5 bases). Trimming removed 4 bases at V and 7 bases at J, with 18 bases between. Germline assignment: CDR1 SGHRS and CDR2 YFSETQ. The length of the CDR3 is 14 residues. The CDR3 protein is CASSNTRVNGEQYF. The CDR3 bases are TGCGCCAGCAGCAATACCAGGGTCAACGGGGAGCAGTACTTC.

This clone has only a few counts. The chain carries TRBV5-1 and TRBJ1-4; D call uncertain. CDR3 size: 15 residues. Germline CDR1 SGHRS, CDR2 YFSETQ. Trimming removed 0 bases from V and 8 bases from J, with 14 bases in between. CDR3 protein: CASSLAAGNQEKLFF. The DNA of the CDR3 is TGCGCCAGCAGCTTGGCCGCGGGGAATCAGGAAAAACTGTTTTTT.

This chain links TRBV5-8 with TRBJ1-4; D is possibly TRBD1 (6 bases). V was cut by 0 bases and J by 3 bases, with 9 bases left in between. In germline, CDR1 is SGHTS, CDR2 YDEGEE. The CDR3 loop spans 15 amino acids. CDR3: CASSLGQGPNEKLFF. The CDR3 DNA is TGTGCCAGCAGCTTGGGGCAGGGGCCTAATGAAAAACTGTTTTTT.

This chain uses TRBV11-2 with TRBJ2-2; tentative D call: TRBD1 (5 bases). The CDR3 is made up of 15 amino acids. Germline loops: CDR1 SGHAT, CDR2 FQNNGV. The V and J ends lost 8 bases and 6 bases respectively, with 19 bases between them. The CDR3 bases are TGTGCCAGCTCCTGGGGCGGTACGGTCGCCGGGGAGCTGTTTTTT. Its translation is CASSWGGTVAGELFF.

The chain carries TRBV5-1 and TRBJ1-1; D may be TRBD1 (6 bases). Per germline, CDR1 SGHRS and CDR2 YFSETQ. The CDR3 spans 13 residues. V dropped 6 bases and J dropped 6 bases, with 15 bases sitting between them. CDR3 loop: CASTVQGRAEAFF. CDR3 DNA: TGCGCCAGCACGGTGCAGGGGCGAGCTGAAGCTTTCTTT. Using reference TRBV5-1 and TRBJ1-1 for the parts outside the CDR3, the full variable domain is KAGVTQTPRYLIKTRGQQVTLSCSPISGHRSVSWYQQTPGQGLQFLFEYFSETQRNKGNFPGRFSGRQFSNSRSEMNVSTLELGDSALYLCASTVQGRAEAFFGQGTRLTVV.

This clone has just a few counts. CDR3 in DNA: TGTGCCAGCAGCCGGGACAGGGCTGATGGCGGGTGGGGCGGAGGGACCCAGTACTTC. Amino acid sequence: CASSRDRADGGWGGGTQYF. The chain uses TRBV28 and TRBJ2-5; 9 bases are a match to TRBD1. Looked up from germline, CDR1 is MDHEN and CDR2 is SYDVKM. With V trimmed by 6 bases and J by 7 bases, 24 bases remained unmatched. This CDR3 comprises 19 residues. The whole variable domain, remainder taken from reference TRBV28 and TRBJ2-5, is DVKVTQSSRYLVKRTGEKVFLECVQDMDHENMFWYRQDPGLGLRLIYFSYDVKMKEKGDIPEGYSVSREKKERFSLILESASTNQTSMYLCASSRDRADGGWGGGTQYFGPGTRLLVL.

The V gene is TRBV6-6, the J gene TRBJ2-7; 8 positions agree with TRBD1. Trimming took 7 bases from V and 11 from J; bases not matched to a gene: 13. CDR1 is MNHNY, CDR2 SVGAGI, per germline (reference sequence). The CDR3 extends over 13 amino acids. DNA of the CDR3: TGTGCCAGCACCGCTCCCCTCGACAGGGGAAAGTACTTC. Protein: CASTAPLDRGKYF.

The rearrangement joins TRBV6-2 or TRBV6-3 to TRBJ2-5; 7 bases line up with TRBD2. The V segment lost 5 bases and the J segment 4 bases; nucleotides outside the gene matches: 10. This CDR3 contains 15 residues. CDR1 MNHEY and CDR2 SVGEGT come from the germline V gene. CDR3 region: CASSPQGLGVETQYF. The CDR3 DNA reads TGTGCCAGCAGTCCGCAAGGACTAGGGGTAGAGACCCAGTACTTC.

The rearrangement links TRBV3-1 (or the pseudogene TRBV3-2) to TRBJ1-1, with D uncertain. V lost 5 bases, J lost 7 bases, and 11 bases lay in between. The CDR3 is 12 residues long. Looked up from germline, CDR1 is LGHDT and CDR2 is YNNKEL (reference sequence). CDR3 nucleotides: TGTGCCAGCAGCTACGCAGCGGGTGAAGCTTTCTTT. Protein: CASSYAAGEAFF.

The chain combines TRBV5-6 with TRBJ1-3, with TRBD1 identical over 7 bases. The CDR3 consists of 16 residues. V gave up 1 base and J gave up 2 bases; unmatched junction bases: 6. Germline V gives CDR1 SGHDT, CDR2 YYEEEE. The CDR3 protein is CASSLSYDRAGNTIYF. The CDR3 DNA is TGTGCCAGCAGCTTGAGCTATGACAGGGCTGGAAACACCATATATTTT.

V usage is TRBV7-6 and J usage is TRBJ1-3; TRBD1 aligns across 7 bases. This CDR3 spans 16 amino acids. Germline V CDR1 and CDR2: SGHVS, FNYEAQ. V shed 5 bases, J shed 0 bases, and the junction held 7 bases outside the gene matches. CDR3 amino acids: CASSQYRDSSGNTIYF. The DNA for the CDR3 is TGTGCCAGCAGCCAGTATCGGGACAGCTCTGGAAACACCATATATTTT. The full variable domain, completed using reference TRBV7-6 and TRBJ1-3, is GAGVSQSPRYKVTKRGQDVALRCDPISGHVSLYWYRQALGQGPEFLTYFNYEAQQDKSGLPNDRFSAERPEGSISTLTIQRTEQRDSAMYRCASSQYRDSSGNTIYFGEGSWLTVV.

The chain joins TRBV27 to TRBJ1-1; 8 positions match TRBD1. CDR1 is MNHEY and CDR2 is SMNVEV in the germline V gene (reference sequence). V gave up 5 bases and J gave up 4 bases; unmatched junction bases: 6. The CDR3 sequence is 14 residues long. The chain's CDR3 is CASSPPGGITEAFF. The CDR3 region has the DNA TGTGCCAGCAGTCCCCCAGGGGGCATCACTGAAGCTTTCTTT.

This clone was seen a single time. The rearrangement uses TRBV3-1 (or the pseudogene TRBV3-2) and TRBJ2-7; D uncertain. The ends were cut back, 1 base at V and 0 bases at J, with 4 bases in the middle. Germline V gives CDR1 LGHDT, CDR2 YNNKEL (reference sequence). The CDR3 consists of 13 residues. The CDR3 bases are TGTGCCAGCAGCCAAGGGCACTCCTACGAGCAGTACTTC. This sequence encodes CASSQGHSYEQYF.

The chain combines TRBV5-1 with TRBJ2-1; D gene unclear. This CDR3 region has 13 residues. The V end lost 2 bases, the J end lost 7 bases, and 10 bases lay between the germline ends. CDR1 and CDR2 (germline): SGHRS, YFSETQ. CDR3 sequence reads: CASSLQQLNEQFF. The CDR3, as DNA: TGCGCCAGCAGCTTACAACAGTTGAATGAGCAGTTCTTC.